Here is one T cell receptor beta chain with its context. Its specificity is not known. Primers included in the PCR were 60 Vbeta and 13 Jbeta primers. The table came from immunoSEQ multiplex PCR; TCRdb's copy has only in-frame clones and leaves some out. The table records about 190,000 clones, 81% of them present only once. This sample was included in a study of cytomegalovirus exposure and HLA in healthy donors. General study results and limits: Per a later analysis, 16,951 TCR beta sequences showed association with HLA alleles at 0.05 false discovery rate. Analysis was performed later, and it showed HLA-associated TCR beta chains to be more clonally expanded than equally common others. In a later analysis, V- and J-gene trimming of beta chains associated with a DCLRE1C missense variant, replicated independently.

The CDR3 covers 16 residues. The sequencing sample was made of PBMCs. The clonotype was recovered from a woman aged 18-29 years in good health and CMV-seropositive. The chain combines TRBV21-1 with TRBJ2-3; the table gives TRBD2 as D, unverified against the DNA. TRBV21-1 is a recognized pseudogene. The CDR3 loop is CASSLWTGLSTDTQYF. The DNA of the CDR3 is TGTGCCAGCAGCCTTTGGACGGGACTAAGCACAGATACGCAGTATTTT.